These T cell receptor beta chains were read from a single sample in a study of blood T cell repertoires in COVID-19. Clones were read by immunoSEQ multiplex PCR, and TCRdb kept only the in-frame ones, dropping some. The table shows roughly 200,000 clones, with around 80% occurring only once. What was sequenced was peripheral blood. These receptors originate from a woman of 80 years or more with active or convalescent COVID-19. CDR3s include the opening cysteine and the closing phenylalanine or tryptophan. D genes are given only for firm matches. Only some rows state a clone size, as once, few, many or a class for expanded clones.

V gene,D gene,CDR3 length,clone size,J gene,CDR3 DNA,CDR3 protein
TRBV6-2/TRBV6-3,TRBD1,14,-,TRBJ2-3,TGTGCCAGCAGTTACGAGTGGTTGGACAGGGGGCGGTATTTT,CASSYEWLDRGRYF
TRBV5-1,-,16,once,TRBJ2-1,TGCGCCAGCAGCTTGGCCACACTCAAGGGGGACAATGAGCAGTTCTTC,CASSLATLKGDNEQFF
TRBV2,-,12,once,TRBJ1-1,TGTGCCAGCAGTGTGGCGAACACTGAAGCTTTCTTT,CASSVANTEAFF
TRBV5-6,TRBD2,18,-,TRBJ2-2,TGTGCCAGCATCTCGGCCGGGACTAGCGGGGGGAACACCGGGGAGCTGTTTTTT,CASISAGTSGGNTGELFF
TRBV19,-,14,-,TRBJ1-2,TGTGCCAGTACTCCCGGGGAGGAGACCTATGGCTACACCTTC,CASTPGEETYGYTF
TRBV7-9,TRBD2,15,-,TRBJ2-1,TGTGCCAGCAGCTTAGTGCTTAGCGGGAACAATGAGCAGTTCTTC,CASSLVLSGNNEQFF
TRBV28,-,15,-,TRBJ2-3,TGTGCCAGCAGTTTAGCGGGGAGAAACACAGATACGCAGTATTTT,CASSLAGRNTDTQYF
TRBV29-1,-,13,-,TRBJ1-1,TGCAGCGTTAGACTCCAAGGGAACACTGAAGCTTTCTTT,CSVRLQGNTEAFF
TRBV6-6,TRBD1,15,-,TRBJ2-2,TGTGCCAGCAGTGTGGGACAGGTGAACACCGGGGAGCTGTTTTTT,CASSVGQVNTGELFF
TRBV18,TRBD2,19,-,TRBJ2-3,TGTGCCAGCTCTCTCCGACTCCATACCGAGCGGGGACGCAGGGATACGCAGTATTTT,CASSLRLHTERGRRDTQYF
TRBV4-2,TRBD2,16,-,TRBJ2-1,TGTGCCAGCAGCACCATAAGCGGGGGGGCCGGCAATGAGCAGTTCTTC,CASSTISGGAGNEQFF
TRBV27,-,13,-,TRBJ2-7,TGTGCCAGCAGCTCGGACAGCGTCTACGAGCAGTACTTC,CASSSDSVYEQYF
TRBV14,TRBD2,17,-,TRBJ2-1,TGTGCCAGCAGCCAATTGAAGGGACTAGCGGGTTCCAATGAGCAGTTCTTC,CASSQLKGLAGSNEQFF
TRBV2,TRBD1,17,once,TRBJ2-2,TGTGCCAGCAGTGGGGCAGGGGGCTGGAAGGAAACCGGGGAGCTGTTTTTT,CASSGAGGWKETGELFF
TRBV27,-,15,-,TRBJ2-1,TGTGCCAGCAGTCCGCTCGCGGGGGCTGTCAATGAGCAGTTCTTC,CASSPLAGAVNEQFF
TRBV14,TRBD1,14,-,TRBJ2-7,TGTGCCAGCAGCGACGACAGGGGCCCCTACGAGCAGTACTTC,CASSDDRGPYEQYF
TRBV28,-,14,-,TRBJ1-5,TGTGCCAGCAGTTTCCCAGTAAGCAATCAGCCCCAGCATTTT,CASSFPVSNQPQHF